The sequence of this TCR beta chain was determined in a study of cytomegalovirus exposure and HLA in healthy donors. Use of 60 Vbeta and 13 Jbeta primers characterized the PCR. Profiled with immunoSEQ multiplex PCR; TCRdb holds only in-frame clones, not every one. The sample has some 170,000 clones, roughly 79% seen once; the top ten hold roughly 5%. The CDR3 has 14 residues. The germline V and J ends were trimmed by 4 bases and 1 base, with 11 bases remaining between them. Germline assignment: CDR1 SGHRS and CDR2 YFSETQ. With respect to this clone: The target antigen is unknown.

Study-level findings and limits: According to a later analysis, donors in an Asian-associated ancestry cluster reportedly had fewer N-insertions than the roughly 670-donor mean. Among TCR sequences, most were rare, though some public TCRs appeared in many donors. The authors reported that TCR beta sequences could predict HLA-A and HLA-B alleles. These predictions were accurate for most subjects in the first cohort.

The source material was PBMCs. This sequence originates from a woman aged 18-30 years in good health and CMV-seropositive. The chain joins TRBV5-1 to TRBJ2-5; tentative D call: TRBD2 (5 bases). CDR3 region: CASSIMRVQETQYF. Written as DNA, the CDR3 is TGCGCCAGCAGCATCATGAGGGTCCAAGAGACCCAGTACTTC.